This T cell receptor beta chain was observed in a study of T and B cells in COVID-19 patients (dated by TCRdb to about 2020). Context from the whole study: Using TRB and IGH repertoire sequencing of peripheral blood, the study characterized adaptive immunity in COVID-19 patients who had active infection or had recovered. Critical illness requiring mechanical ventilation or ECMO was present in about 65% of the roughly 20 patients in the active-infection cohort. Patients in the recovered cohort had a median age of around 30 years, compared with around 63 years for patients in the active-infection cohort. Two patients were included in both the recovered and active cohorts because samples were available from active disease and after recovery. An age-matched reference group of roughly 39 healthy donors negative for COVID-19 antibodies was used as the comparison for repertoire analyses. The recovered cohort included some 18 patients who contributed some 21 samples, and most of those patients had mild to moderate COVID-19 that was managed on an outpatient basis. Comorbidities linked to unfavorable COVID-19 outcome were present in 18 of the 20 patients in the active-infection cohort. As many as 9 follow-up blood samples were collected from each patient, and in some individuals these samples spanned different disease stages. Over 7 million TCR sequences were analysed in a TCR and BCR sequence repository that covered about 35 patients and around 72 time points. Broad study findings and their caveats: The cohort was considered too small to assess HLA contributions to COVID-19 susceptibility or severity. TRBV/TRBJ gene usage was reported as strongly skewed in patients with COVID-19. Few blood samples were available from mildly ill patients while symptoms were present or from severe cases at early time points. Specific T cell subsets (CD4+/Treg/CD8+) and sorted SARS-CoV-2-responsive or tetramer+ T cells had not yet been sequenced, and these experiments were ongoing. In active COVID-19, TRB repertoires were highly clonal, while at recovery, diversity and richness increased above the levels seen in healthy donors. Prospective validation of the reported TCR clusters was stated to be required before clinical use. A total of 2,331 exclusive TCR clusters, including 30 to 40 low-pGen clusters, were found in the recovered cohort.

This clonotype was counted between two and nine times. It lacks a known antigen. Within one base of it there is no much larger clone, and no base qualities were kept. Sequencing took place on an Illumina MiSeq. TRB rearrangements were amplified by multiplex PCR with BIOMED2 TRB-A/B primer pools. Illumina-compatible adapters and 7-nucleotide sample barcodes were attached to the amplicons in two consecutive PCRs. All library PCRs used Phusion HS II polymerase. The amplicons were purified from gel with the NucleoSpin Gel and PCR Clean-up kit, measured on Qubit, and combined at around 4.2 nM. The quality of the amplicon pool was checked on an Agilent 2100 Bioanalyzer prior to Illumina next-generation sequencing. On the study's bioinformatics: Annotation of TRB rearrangements was done in MiXCR 3.0.8 with the default MiXCR reference library. Non-productive reads and sequences with fewer than 2 reads were excluded, and each unique CDR3 nucleotide sequence counted as one clone. Clonality, diversity, richness and V-J gene usage were calculated in R 3.5.1. GLIPH2 was used to cluster TCRs by CDR3 similarity, and OLGA was used to calculate generation probabilities. GLIPH2 clusters were kept only when the clusters contained at least four unique TCR clonotypes present in at least three individuals. In-frame beta chains were kept once TCRdb had trimmed the public reads at Q25 with fastp and called clones with MiXCR. Rows merge per CDR3 protein into single entries with the most common DNA and genes. It is TCRdb's table, rather than the study itself, that gives the V and J calls and clone size. Counted in this sample were approximately 18,000 distinct CDR3 sequences; approximately 30% of them appeared once. Approximately 4.6% of the sample is in the top ten clones.

Based on the germline V gene, the CDR1 and CDR2 sequences are MNHNS and SASEGT. Measured from the cysteine to the phenylalanine, the CDR3 is 15 residues long. The kept DNA is CDR3 alone, 45 bases in frame from the first base. V is clipped by 6 bases and J by 0 bases, and the sequence between their germline boundaries is 11 bases long. Genomic DNA extracted from blood was used in amounts of roughly 250-500 ng for amplification of TRB repertoires. Input material: blood. The chain is assembled from TRBV6-1 and TRBJ2-2; 6 matching bases give a weak D call of TRBD1. This TCR came from a human donor who had recovered from COVID-19. This receptor carries the CDR3 CASRGDNTNTGELFF. The sequenced DNA is TGTGCCAGCAGGGGGGACAACACGAACACCGGGGAGCTGTTTTTT.